The clone carrying this T cell receptor beta chain is a singleton in its sample. Its antigen is unknown. Using a J-beta primer mix together with a sample-barcoded 5' primer, a second PCR was run for 7 to 11 cycles. TCRdb ran MiXCR on the 5' RACE reads and lists one entry per CDR3 protein. The sample yields approximately 770,000 distinct CDR3 sequences, 58% seen once. No fewer than 5.5 micrograms of total RNA were isolated from every sample. This record belongs to a study of blood T cells in healthy people across ages. After removal of 4 bases from V and 4 bases from J, the junction contained 10 bases not matched to a gene. Germline-derived CDR1 and CDR2 are SGHDN and FVKESK. The CDR3 totals 16 residues. General observations from the study: Naive CD4+ cells and diversity were both higher in long-lived donors than in aged donors.

Sample: blood. The sequence was obtained from a young man in good health. The V gene is TRBV14, the J gene TRBJ2-3; 8 nucleotides agree with TRBD2. CDR3 sequence: CASSLRPAGASDTQYF. For the CDR3, the DNA is TGTGCCAGCAGCCTTAGACCAGCGGGGGCATCAGATACGCAGTATTTT.